Presented here are 19 T cell receptor beta chains from one specimen sequenced in a study of CD4 T cells in relation to SARS-CoV-2 and coronaviruses. Unexposed donor CD4+ T cells date from 2011-2018, before the COVID-19 pandemic. The data were produced by immunoSEQ multiplex PCR, yet TCRdb's version contains in-frame clones alone and is incomplete. The table has about 59,000 clones, just over 85% seen once. Source material: memory CD4+ T cells from PBMCs. The receptors stem from a human donor in good health.

The chain couples TRBV28 to TRBJ2-1; D unclear. The V end lost 6 bases, the J end lost 0 bases, and 12 bases lay between the germline ends. Germline-derived CDR1 and CDR2 are MDHEN and SYDVKM. The CDR3 is 15 residues long. The CDR3 DNA sequence: TGTGCCAGCAGGATAGCCCAGAGCTCCTACAATGAGCAGTTCTTC. This translates into CASRIAQSSYNEQFF.

This clone showed up just a few times. The chain couples TRBV7-2 to TRBJ2-2, with 10 bases lining up with TRBD2. The CDR3 runs to 18 residues. CDR1 SGHTA and CDR2 FQGNSA come from the germline V gene. Trimming at V came to 6 bases and at J to 1 base, leaving 11 bases not matched to a gene. The CDR3: CASRLRRGLALNTGELFF. For the CDR3, the DNA is TGTGCCAGCAGACTGCGGCGGGGACTAGCGTTGAACACCGGGGAGCTGTTTTTT.

The V gene is TRBV11-2, the J gene TRBJ1-3; D not resolved. The V and J ends lost 11 bases and 4 bases respectively, with 18 bases between them. The CDR3 contains 14 residues. From germline, CDR1 is SGHAT and CDR2 FQNNGV. CDR3 sequence reads: CAVHQTGSGNTIYF. In nucleotides, the CDR3 is TGTGCCGTTCATCAGACGGGATCGGGAAACACCATATATTTT.

V and J are TRBV11-2 and TRBJ2-5; possible D gene TRBD2, 5 bases. V lost 5 bases and J lost 5, with 18 bases in between. Germline V lookup: CDR1 SGHAT, CDR2 FQNNGV. The length of the CDR3 is 15 residues. CDR3 DNA sequence: TGTGCCAGCAGCCCCCGTAAGGCGGGCGGTGAGACCCAGTACTTC. Residues: CASSPRKAGGETQYF.

The chain recombines TRBV27 with TRBJ2-7, with D possibly matching TRBD2 (5 bases). Germline CDR1 and CDR2: MNHEY and SMNVEV (reference sequence). V lost 3 bases and J 0 bases, leaving 9 bases between the germline ends. This CDR3 comprises 14 residues. The CDR3 nucleotides read TGTGCCAGCAGTTTCCGGGGTCCCTCCTACGAGCAGTACTTC. Protein sequence: CASSFRGPSYEQYF.

J is TRBJ1-1 and V is TRBV11-2, with a weak D call TRBD1 (6 bases). In germline, CDR1 is SGHAT, CDR2 FQNNGV. Deletions cut 3 bases from V and 1 base from J, with 12 bases between. The CDR3 consists of 15 residues. CDR3 sequence reads: CASSFLGQSNTEAFF. For the CDR3, the DNA is TGTGCCAGCAGCTTTCTCGGACAGTCGAACACTGAAGCTTTCTTT.

This clone has a handful of counts. V gene TRBV10-2 combines with J gene TRBJ1-5, with no clear D. The CDR3 is 13 amino acids. The V gene's germline CDR1 is WSHSY and CDR2 SAAADI. Trimming took 7 bases from V and 6 from J, leaving 13 bases between them. Written as DNA, the CDR3 is TGCGCCAGCACCGACCGTGGGAGTCAGCCCCAGCATTTT. This sequence encodes CASTDRGSQPQHF.

V gene TRBV5-1 combines with J gene TRBJ2-1; D is unclear. Germline V CDR1 and CDR2: SGHRS, YFSETQ. Trimming removed 6 bases at V and 4 bases at J, with 17 bases between. The CDR3 loop spans 15 amino acids. The CDR3 loop reads CASKELAQDYNEQFF. CDR3 nucleotide sequence: TGCGCCAGCAAAGAATTGGCGCAGGATTACAATGAGCAGTTCTTC.

V and J are TRBV19 and TRBJ2-2, with D perhaps matching TRBD1 (5 bases). The V gene's germline CDR1 is LNHDA and CDR2 SQIVND (reference sequence). This CDR3 contains 16 residues. The ends were cut back, 7 bases at V and 5 bases at J, with 20 bases in the middle. The CDR3 spells CASISTGGESTGELFF. CDR3 coding DNA: TGTGCCAGTATTAGTACAGGTGGTGAGTCTACCGGGGAGCTGTTTTTT.

This clone was detected a few times. The chain uses TRBV5-1 and TRBJ1-1; TRBD1 aligns across 7 bases. This CDR3 contains 15 residues. In germline, CDR1 is SGHRS, CDR2 YFSETQ. V shed 3 bases, J shed 0 bases, and the junction held 5 bases outside the gene matches. CDR3: CASSSGTAMNTEAFF. CDR3 nucleotides: TGCGCCAGCAGCTCGGGGACAGCGATGAACACTGAAGCTTTCTTT.

The chain recombines TRBV5-1 with TRBJ2-7; TRBD1 might be the D (6 bases). V gave up 3 bases and J gave up 5 bases, with 18 bases separating them. CDR3 length: 15 residues. Germline CDR1 and CDR2: SGHRS and YFSETQ. CDR3 protein: CASSWSGALYHEQYF. CDR3 sequence (DNA): TGCGCCAGCAGCTGGTCAGGGGCTCTTTACCACGAGCAGTACTTC.

The chain joins TRBV11-3 to TRBJ2-5; TRBD2 might be the D (5 bases). CDR3 length equals 15 residues. Deletions cut 2 bases from V and 1 base from J, with 11 bases between. CDR1 is SGHNT and CDR2 is YENEEA in the germline V gene. The CDR3, as DNA: TGTGCCAGCAGCTTAACCCCGGAGGTCCAAGAGACCCAGTACTTC. Its protein is CASSLTPEVQETQYF.

This chain joins TRBV29-1 and TRBJ2-7, with D perhaps given as TRBD1 or TRBD2 (5 bases each). Per the germline V gene, CDR1 is SQVTM and CDR2 is ANQGSEA. This CDR3 has 13 residues. V lost 1 base and J lost 9, with 16 bases in between. CDR3 sequence: CSVEGDGDGAQYF. Here the CDR3 DNA reads TGCAGCGTTGAAGGGGACGGAGATGGCGCGCAGTACTTC.

This CDR3 is CAWSVARYEQYF. The CDR3 DNA sequence: TGTGCCTGGAGTGTAGCCAGATACGAGCAGTACTTC. The rearrangement links TRBV30 to TRBJ2-7, with D unclear. The CDR3 runs 12 residues. Germline CDR1 is GTSNPN and CDR2 is SVGIG (reference sequence). Trimming took 0 bases from V and 4 from J, leaving 7 bases between them.

V usage is TRBV20-1 and J usage is TRBJ1-3; weak D call: TRBD1 (5 bases). Trimming shortened V by 3 bases and J by 2 bases, and 8 bases separated the two germline ends. CDR3 length equals 13 residues. Germline V gene sequence: CDR1 DFQATT, CDR2 SNEGSKA (reference sequence). CDR3 nucleotides: TGCAGTGCTAGTAAGGGGACTGGAAACACCATATATTTT. Its protein is CSASKGTGNTIYF.

DNA of the CDR3: TGCAGTGCTAGTGCGCCTACTAACTATGGCTACACCTTC. This translates into CSASAPTNYGYTF. J is TRBJ1-2 and V is TRBV20-1; D ambiguous. V was pared by 3 bases and J by 0 bases, with 8 bases between. The length of the CDR3 is 13 residues. CDR1 and CDR2 (germline): DFQATT, SNEGSKA (reference sequence).

The chain has TRBV28 and TRBJ2-3, with 7 bases that match TRBD1. This CDR3 is 12 amino acids long. Losses at the gene ends were 2 bases for V and 9 bases for J; bases not matched to a gene: 2. Germline-derived CDR1 and CDR2 are MDHEN and SYDVKM. CDR3 amino acids: CASSLVQGTQYF. DNA of the CDR3: TGTGCCAGCAGTTTAGTACAGGGGACGCAGTATTTT.

V gene TRBV12-1 combines with J gene TRBJ2-1. TRBV12-1 is noted as a pseudogene. The CDR3 is made up of 12 amino acids. DNA for the CDR3: TGTGCCAGCAGCTTTTTTGGGGTAGGGCAGTTCTTC. This sequence encodes CASSFFGVGQFF.

By frequency in the sample, this clone is medium-sized (0.01 to 0.1%). The DNA for the CDR3 is TGTGCCAGCAGTGAAGACCGGGGTGGTAGTCGTTTGCGACAGTACTTC. Encoded protein: CASSEDRGGSRLRQYF. This chain links TRBV2 with TRBJ2-7, with D tentatively TRBD2 (5 bases). The germline V gene has CDR1 SNHLY and CDR2 FYNNEI. Trimming took 1 base from V and 10 from J, leaving 23 bases between them. The CDR3 consists of 16 residues.